The 18 T cell receptor beta chains presented below share a single source sample, sequenced in a study of T cells in Graves' hyperthyroidism and ophthalmopathy. There were TCR beta CDR3 regions amplified from RNA transcripts. During a first-round RT-PCR of the TCR CDR3, the HTBI primer set was used. A single record per CDR3 protein comes from TCRdb applying MiXCR to the multiplex PCR reads. The sample consists of more than 55,000 distinct CDR3 sequences, approximately 53% of them appearing once. The material sequenced was blood. The origin of the receptors is a woman aged 55-70 years with Graves' ophthalmopathy.

The chain joins TRBV7-6 to TRBJ2-1, with 8 bases fitting TRBD1. The CDR3 is 16 amino acids. Germline V gene data show CDR1 as SGHVS and CDR2 as FNYEAQ. V shed 5 bases, J shed 9 bases, and the junction held 15 bases outside the gene matches. CDR3 loop: CASSHSRGQDVGEQFF. The CDR3 DNA follows: TGTGCCAGCAGCCACTCACGGGGACAGGACGTGGGTGAGCAGTTCTTC. Drawing the rest from reference TRBV7-6 and TRBJ2-1, the complete variable domain is GAGVSQSPRYKVTKRGQDVALRCDPISGHVSLYWYRQALGQGPEFLTYFNYEAQQDKSGLPNDRFSAERPEGSISTLTIQRTEQRDSAMYRCASSHSRGQDVGEQFFGPGTRLTVL.

This clonotype was detected only once. CDR3 DNA: TGTGCCAGCAGCAAACCGGGACTAGCCCCGATGAATGAGCAGTTCTTC. It specifies CASSKPGLAPMNEQFF. This chain uses TRBV7-9 with TRBJ2-1; 9 positions match TRBD2. Losses at the gene ends were 5 bases for V and 7 bases for J; bases not matched to a gene: 12. This CDR3 contains 16 residues. Germline CDR1 and CDR2: SEHNR and FQNEAQ (reference sequence).

The table lists this clonotype with many counts. The rearrangement uses TRBV18 and TRBJ2-1; no firm D call. V lost 3 bases to trimming and J lost 1 base, with 7 bases between them. In germline, CDR1 is KGHSH, CDR2 LQKENI. CDR3 length: 14 amino acids. CDR3: CASSPGVSYNEQFF. For the CDR3, the DNA is TGTGCCAGCTCACCGGGTGTTTCCTACAATGAGCAGTTCTTC.

As regards this clonotype: This may stem from a read error, because a much larger clone lies one nucleotide away. The CDR3 end shows no conserved phenylalanine or tryptophan, and so a read error is likely. The chain links TRBV11-2 to TRBJ1-5; TRBD1 might be the D (6 bases). CDR1 and CDR2 (germline): SGHAT, FQNNGV. V was shortened by 6 bases and J by 7 bases, with 19 bases between the two germline ends. The CDR3 runs to 15 residues. The CDR3 here is CASSFLGGGEQPQHS. CDR3 coding DNA: TGTGCCAGCAGTTTTCTCGGGGGGGGCGAACAGCCCCAGCATTCT.

This clonotype was recorded many times. A junction boundary mismatches the germline segment, possibly from a read error. The CDR3 loop is CATEDRLRVNF. The CDR3 DNA reads TGTGCCACCGAGGACAGGCTCCGCGTTAATTTT. The chain has TRBV28 and TRBJ1-5; 7 bases fit TRBD1. This CDR3 contains 11 residues. The germline V gene encodes CDR1 MDHEN and CDR2 SYDVKM.

Many counts were recorded for this clonotype. CDR3 nucleotide sequence: TGTGCCAGCAGCAACCCCCTCAGGGGAGCTAACTATGGCTACACCTTC. Its translation: CASSNPLRGANYGYTF. The genes are TRBV5-5 and TRBJ1-2, with D possibly matching TRBD1 (6 bases). The germline CDR1 and CDR2 sequences are SGHKS and YYEKEE (reference sequence). CDR3 length: 16 amino acids. The V gene lost 4 bases and the J gene lost 0 bases, with 16 bases spanning the gap. The whole variable domain, remainder taken from reference TRBV5-5 and TRBJ1-2, is DAGVTQSPTHLIKTRGQQVTLRCSPISGHKSVSWYQQVLGQGPQFIFQYYEKEERGRGNFPDRFSARQFPNYSSELNVNALLLGDSALYLCASSNPLRGANYGYTFGSGTRLTVV.

The chain joins TRBV6-2 or TRBV6-3 to TRBJ2-7; D tentatively reads TRBD1 or TRBD2 (6 bases each). The germline V and J ends were trimmed by 0 bases and 6 bases, with 12 bases remaining between them. CDR3 length: 14 amino acids. Germline V gene sequence: CDR1 MNHEY, CDR2 SVGEGT. CDR3 sequence reads: CASSYSERGREQYF. CDR3 nucleotides: TGTGCCAGCAGTTACTCTGAACGGGGGCGCGAGCAGTACTTC.

This chain joins TRBV19 and TRBJ2-7, with TRBD2 identical over 10 bases. CDR3 size: 18 residues. Germline V gene sequence: CDR1 LNHDA, CDR2 SQIVND (reference sequence). V shed 5 bases, J shed 3 bases, and the junction held 16 bases outside the gene matches. The CDR3 coding sequence is TGTGCCAGTAGTCCGAGAATCTCCGGGACTAGCGACTTCTACGAGCAGTACTTC. As protein: CASSPRISGTSDFYEQYF.

The genes are TRBV7-2 and TRBJ2-2, with 9 bases fitting TRBD1. CDR1 is SGHTA, CDR2 FQGNSA, per germline. The J segment lost 7 bases and the V segment lost 1 base, leaving 7 bases of the junction unmatched. The CDR3 runs to 16 residues. The chain's CDR3 is CASSLEGGTGIGELFF. As DNA, the CDR3 is TGTGCCAGCAGCTTAGAGGGAGGGACAGGGATCGGGGAGCTGTTTTTT.

This clonotype was detected only once. The V gene is TRBV20-1, the J gene TRBJ2-1, with TRBD2 matching over 8 bases. Germline V CDR1 and CDR2: DFQATT, SNEGSKA (reference sequence). With 4 bases clipped from V and 7 bases from J, the junction kept 12 bases outside the gene matches. This CDR3 has 15 residues. Here the CDR3 reads CSANAGAGGWNEQFF. CDR3 bases: TGCAGTGCTAACGCGGGGGCGGGAGGATGGAATGAGCAGTTCTTC.

In the case of this clonotype: At one end, the junction sequence differs from germline, possibly due to a read error. The rearrangement links TRBV7-3 to TRBJ2-7; D perhaps matches TRBD2 (6 bases). The CDR3 spans 15 residues. The V gene's germline CDR1 is SGHTA and CDR2 FQGTGA. The CDR3: CACSPNAGSSYEQYF. The CDR3 DNA reads as TGTGCCTGCAGCCCCAACGCCGGGAGCTCCTACGAGCAGTACTTC.

The chain is built from TRBV6-4 and TRBJ2-3; 7 nucleotides agree with TRBD2. The CDR3 loop spans 14 amino acids. V dropped 4 bases and J dropped 6; count of bases not matched to a gene: 7. Per germline, CDR1 MRHNA and CDR2 SNTAGT. CDR3 amino acids: CASSAGGGTDTQYF. CDR3 DNA: TGTGCCAGCAGTGCTGGGGGGGGAACGGATACGCAGTATTTT.

In its sample, this clonotype was seen many times. The CDR3 nucleotides are TGCAGTGCTACAACCCGGGCTCCCTACGAGCAGTACTTC. Translation gives CSATTRAPYEQYF. The chain couples TRBV20-1 to TRBJ2-7, with no clear D. Per the germline V gene, CDR1 is DFQATT and CDR2 is SNEGSKA (reference sequence). Between the trimmed V and J ends, which lost 4 bases and 2 bases, there was a span of 12 bases. The CDR3 has 13 residues.

There are many counts of this clonotype. CDR3: CSRAGGDSGEQYF. In DNA, the CDR3 is TGCAGTCGGGCGGGAGGGGATAGTGGCGAGCAGTACTTC. This chain uses TRBV20-1 with TRBJ2-7, with 9 nucleotides matching TRBD2. Germline-derived CDR1 and CDR2 are DFQATT and SNEGSKA (reference sequence). J lost 6 bases, V lost 8 bases, and 11 bases had no gene match. The CDR3 length is 13 residues.

The chain employs TRBV7-2 and TRBJ1-6, with D perhaps matching TRBD1 (5 bases). Germline V gene lookup returns CDR1 SGHTA and CDR2 FQGNSA. The CDR3 is 15 residues long. Trimming stripped 6 bases from V and 9 bases from J, with 18 bases between. The CDR3 here is CASSETGRRVSPLHF. Written as DNA, the CDR3 is TGTGCCAGCAGTGAAACAGGCAGGAGGGTTTCACCCCTCCACTTT.

Only one count was recorded for this clonotype. The chain is built from TRBV13 and TRBJ2-1; 11 bases fit TRBD2. V gave up 6 bases and J gave up 2 bases; unmatched junction bases: 3. The CDR3 covers 15 residues. Germline V CDR1 and CDR2: PRHDT, FYEKMQ (reference sequence). CDR3 sequence: CASSGGLAAYNEQFF. The CDR3 DNA follows: TGTGCCAGCAGTGGGGGACTAGCGGCCTACAATGAGCAGTTCTTC. The whole variable domain, filled in from reference TRBV13 and TRBJ2-1, reads AAGVIQSPRHLIKEKRETATLKCYPIPRHDTVYWYQQGPGQDPQFLISFYEKMQSDKGSIPDRFSAQQFSDYHSELNMSSLELGDSALYFCASSGGLAAYNEQFFGPGTRLTVL.

This clonotype was observed at least ten times. The gene calls are TRBV12-3 or TRBV12-4 and TRBJ2-7; D gene ambiguous. The CDR3 length is 15 residues. V was cut by 1 base and J by 0 bases, with 10 bases left in between. In nucleotides, the CDR3 is TGTGCCAGCAGTTTAGGCTCAAGGAGCTCCTACGAGCAGTACTTC. It translates to CASSLGSRSSYEQYF.

The CDR3 DNA reads as TGTGCCAGCAGTGGGACAGGGGTGGTCGAGCAGTACTTC. It codes for CASSGTGVVEQYF. The V and J genes are TRBV6-1 and TRBJ2-7, with 9 bases identical to TRBD1. The CDR3 spans 13 residues. Trimming removed 4 bases from V and 6 bases from J; junction bases left unmatched: 4. Germline lookup yields CDR1 MNHNS and CDR2 SASEGT.